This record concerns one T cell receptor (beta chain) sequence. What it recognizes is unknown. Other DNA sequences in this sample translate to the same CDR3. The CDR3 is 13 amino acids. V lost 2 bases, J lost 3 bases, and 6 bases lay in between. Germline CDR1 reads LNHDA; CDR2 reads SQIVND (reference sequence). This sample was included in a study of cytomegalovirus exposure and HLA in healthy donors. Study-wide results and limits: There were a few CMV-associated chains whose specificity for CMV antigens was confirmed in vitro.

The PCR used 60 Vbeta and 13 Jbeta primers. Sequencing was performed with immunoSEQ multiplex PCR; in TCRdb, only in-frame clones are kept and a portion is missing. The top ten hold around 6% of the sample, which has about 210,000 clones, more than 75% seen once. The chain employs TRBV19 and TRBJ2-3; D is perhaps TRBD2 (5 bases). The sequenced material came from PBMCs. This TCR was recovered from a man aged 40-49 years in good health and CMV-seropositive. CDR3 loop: CASSILATDTQYF. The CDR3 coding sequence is TGTGCCAGTAGTATATTAGCGACAGATACGCAGTATTTT.